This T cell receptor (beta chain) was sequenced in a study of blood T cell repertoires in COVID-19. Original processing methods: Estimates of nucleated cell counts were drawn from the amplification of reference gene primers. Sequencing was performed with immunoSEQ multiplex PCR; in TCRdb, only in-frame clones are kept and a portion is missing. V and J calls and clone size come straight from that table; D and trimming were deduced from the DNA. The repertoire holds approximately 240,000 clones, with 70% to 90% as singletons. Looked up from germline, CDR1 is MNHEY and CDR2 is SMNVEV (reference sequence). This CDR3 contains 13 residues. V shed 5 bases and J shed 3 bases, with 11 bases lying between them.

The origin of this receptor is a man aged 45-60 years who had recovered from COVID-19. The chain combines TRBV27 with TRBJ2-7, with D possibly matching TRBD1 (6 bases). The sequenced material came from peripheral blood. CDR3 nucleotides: TGTGCCAGCAGTCCTGGACAGTACTACGAGCAGTACTTC. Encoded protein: CASSPGQYYEQYF.